The clone carrying this T cell receptor beta chain was detected ten times or more. The target antigen is unknown. This entry comes from a study of regulatory T cells in long-lasting Graves disease. General study points: Persistent Graves' cases showed lower TCR diversity than newly diagnosed cases.

CDR1 is SNHLY, CDR2 FYNNEI, per germline. J was trimmed by 5 bases and V by 4 bases; bases with no gene match: 1. The CDR3 runs 14 residues. Libraries of TCR beta came from iRepertoire HTBI primers plus Arm-PCR of CDR3 regions. A single record per CDR3 protein comes from TCRdb applying MiXCR to the multiplex PCR reads. In the table there are approximately 460,000 distinct CDR3 sequences, roughly 15% of which are singletons. The time point was: newly diagnosed GD, antithyroid drugs for less than 3 months. From RNA extracted from PBMCs, the TCR library was made. This sample also belongs to another study, concerning T cells in Graves' hyperthyroidism and ophthalmopathy. That paper states: Patients aged 18 to 65 had newly diagnosed hyperthyroidism of under 2 months' duration. Clinical symptoms, serum thyroxine, TRAb, thyroid ultrasound and orbital computed tomography informed diagnoses.

The origin of this receptor is a woman aged 25 to 39 with Graves disease. Material: peripheral blood mononuclear cells (PBMCs), obtained at new diagnosis, from a patient treated with antithyroid drugs. The chain has TRBV2 and TRBJ2-1, with TRBD1 matching 11 bases. This CDR3 reads CASSGDRGDNEQFF. The CDR3 coding sequence is TGTGCCAGCAGTGGGGACAGGGGGGACAATGAGCAGTTCTTC. The full variable domain, with the rest looked up from reference TRBV2 and TRBJ2-1, is EPEVTQTPSHQVTQMGQEVILRCVPISNHLYFYWYRQILGQKVEFLVSFYNNEISEKSEIFDDQFSVERPDGSNFTLKIRSTKLEDSAMYFCASSGDRGDNEQFFGPGTRLTVL.